Sequencing of this T cell receptor beta chain was carried out in a study of blood T cell repertoires in COVID-19 (dated by TCRdb to about 2020). About the study as a whole: Samples from collaborators originated in the United States, Italy and Spain and spanned both the acute and convalescent phases of COVID-19. The material from the prospective study consisted of cDNA or gDNA derived from T cells, B-cell-depleted T cells, or PBMCs. The dataset comprised deeply sampled blood TCRbeta repertoires from subjects exposed to, actively infected with, or recovered from COVID-19. A freely available public database, intended as a resource for researchers studying the immune response to SARS-CoV-2, is where the repertoires were released. Samples came from the ongoing ImmuneRACE study (first 160 participants) plus 1,254 subjects from 6 global collaborators. A de-identified subject ID, COVID-19 status, age in years and sex were almost always included in the sample metadata. Where available, HLA class I and class II types were obtained from metadata supplied by the sample provider rather than from assay-based typing. The research as a whole found: The amount of clinical and demographic metadata varied by source and participant and was provided uncurated.

As for this clone: No antigen is known for it. No much larger clone exists at a distance of one base, and base qualities are not known.

The germline V gene provides CDR1 SGHAT and CDR2 FQNNGV. The CDR3 measures 15 amino acids from cysteine to phenylalanine. Only the CDR3 DNA is retained, 45 bases long and in frame from the first base. V is reduced by 5 bases and J by 0 bases, leaving a spacing of 12 bases between them. The collaborating institutions used their own protocols to collect whole blood in K2EDTA tubes. For TCRbeta analysis, collaborator samples were shipped as frozen whole blood, as isolated PBMCs, or as DNA extracted from either sample type. TCRbeta CDR3 regions were amplified from genomic DNA by means of the immunoSEQ Assay, a bias-controlled multiplex PCR. Processing in the source paper ran as follows. The number of nucleated cells in each sample was estimated by amplification of reference gene primers within the assay. To quantify the absolute abundance of each unique TCRbeta CDR3 rearrangement, sequence reads were collapsed and filtered. For each sample, productive Simpson clonality was calculated by taking the square root of Simpson's diversity index across productive rearrangements. TCRdb took over this immuneACCESS table, retaining in-frame rearrangements with V and J assigned. Such tables are incomplete; in checked studies, under half of the missing clones stem from an unresolved V gene, and the remainder is unexplained. The D gene and trimming were derived from the DNA, and the V and J assignments and clone size from that table. This sample gives under 45,000 clones in total; around 82% of them show up just once. Clones ranked in the top ten supply over 25% of the sample.

Recombination joined TRBV11-2 with TRBJ2-3; no D gene can be assigned with confidence. The sequencing input was peripheral blood. This sequence was found in a man older than 75 with acute or convalescent COVID-19. The nucleotides read TGTGCCAGCAGCCCGTTTTGGCGGAGCACAGATACGCAGTATTTT. Translated, it gives CASSPFWRSTDTQYF.